This is a list of T cell receptor beta chains from one sample in a study of cytomegalovirus exposure and HLA in healthy donors. Profiling relied on immunoSEQ multiplex PCR, and the TCRdb table lists in-frame clones only, not all of them. The sample carries roughly 200,000 clones, about 70% recorded once. Sequenced: PBMCs. These receptors originate from a woman aged 30 to 39 in good health and CMV-seronegative. The conserved cysteine and the conserved F or W are not part of the CDR3 here. A D gene is named only where the DNA matches it firmly.

D gene	V gene	J gene	CDR3 protein
TRBD1	TRBV19	TRBJ1-4	ASRMTGGVLTNEKLF
.	TRBV9	TRBJ2-3	ASSVVQGTDTQY
.	TRBV5-1	TRBJ2-2	ASSLAAGRRTGELF
TRBD1	TRBV7-6	TRBJ2-5	ASSLGGQGRETQY
TRBD1	TRBV10-3	TRBJ1-6	AISEGQGGNSPLH
TRBD1	TRBV7-9	TRBJ2-7	ASSLKVTGFYEQY
.	TRBV29-1	TRBJ2-2	SVDTRGGNTGELF
.	TRBV6-1	TRBJ2-5	ASSLQGGWETQY
.	TRBV7-4	TRBJ1-5	ASSSLLGITHQPQH
.	TRBV18	TRBJ1-3	ASSRGQLDTGNTIY
.	TRBV2	TRBJ2-2	ASSERQVTTGELF